This TCR beta chain derives from a study of shared clonotypes between healthy human individuals. This clone was found a few times. The antigen remains undetermined. Points from the study as a whole: The researchers took only blood, and tissue repertoires probably look different.

Some clones are missing from TCRdb's copy, which holds only in-frame ones; the method was immunoSEQ multiplex PCR. The table includes approximately 470,000 clones, around 73% detected once. V dropped 0 bases and J dropped 0 bases, with 9 bases sitting between them. This CDR3 is 15 amino acids long. CDR1 SGHRS and CDR2 YFSETQ come from the germline V gene. The chain carries TRBV5-1 and TRBJ1-2; D might be TRBD1 (6 bases). The TCR comes from a woman between 35 and 50 years old in good health. Some clones in this sample may be carry-over from other donors' samples. The sequencing input was PBMCs. CDR3 nucleotides: TGCGCCAGCAGCTTGGAGTACAGGGCTAACTATGGCTACACCTTC. Encoded protein: CASSLEYRANYGYTF.